The rows below give T cell receptor beta chains drawn from one sample of a study of OX40 agonist ivuxolimab in advanced cancers. Data came from immunoSEQ multiplex PCR; TCRdb stores just in-frame clones and leaves some out. The data show about 22,000 clones, about 88% seen once. The sample here was CD4+ or CD8+ T cells sorted from blood, taken in a trial of the OX40 agonist ivuxolimab. The source of these receptors is an adult with an advanced solid tumor such as melanoma, head and neck, liver or kidney cancer. CDR3s include the opening cysteine and the closing phenylalanine or tryptophan. The order of the fields is D gene, V gene, J gene, clone size, CDR3 DNA, CDR3 protein. D genes are given only for firm matches. Where a row states a size, it is once, few, many or the class of an expanded clone; other rows omit it.

D: -; V: TRBV15; J: TRBJ1-1; size: -; DNA: TGTGCCACCAGCACCAGCACTCGGACTGAAGCTTTCTTT; CDR3: CATSTSTRTEAFF
D: -; V: TRBV7-9; J: TRBJ2-7; size: -; DNA: TGTGCCAGCAGCTTAGCAGCCTCCTACGAGCAGTACTTC; CDR3: CASSLAASYEQYF
D: TRBD2; V: TRBV6-5; J: TRBJ2-3; size: few; DNA: TGTGCCAGCAGTTACTCGAGACTAGCGGGGGCAGATACGCAGTATTTT; CDR3: CASSYSRLAGADTQYF
D: -; V: TRBV9; J: TRBJ2-1; size: once; DNA: TGTGCCAGCAGCGTAGTTGGCTCGTCTTGGAATGAGCAGTTCTTC; CDR3: CASSVVGSSWNEQFF
D: TRBD1; V: TRBV19; J: TRBJ1-4; size: few; DNA: TGTGCCAGTAGTATAGGGGAGACAGGGAATGAAAAACTGTTTTTT; CDR3: CASSIGETGNEKLFF
D: -; V: TRBV7-6; J: TRBJ2-5; size: -; DNA: TGTGCCAGCAGCTTAGTGGGGGAGGCAGAGACCCAGTACTTC; CDR3: CASSLVGEAETQYF
D: -; V: TRBV9; J: TRBJ2-5; size: once; DNA: TGTGCCAGCAGCTCCCGAGACTTC; CDR3: CASSSRDF
D: TRBD1; V: TRBV10-2; J: TRBJ1-6; size: -; DNA: TGCGCCAGCAGTGAGTCGGCAGGGGGCAACTCCTATAATTCACCCCTCCACTTT; CDR3: CASSESAGGNSYNSPLHF
D: -; V: TRBV7-9; J: TRBJ2-1; size: few; DNA: TGTGCCAGCAGCCCCAGCTGGGAGCAGTTCTTC; CDR3: CASSPSWEQFF
D: TRBD2; V: TRBV9; J: TRBJ2-3; size: -; DNA: TGTGCCAGCAGCGTAGGGGAGCGGGGAAGCACAGATACGCAGTATTTT; CDR3: CASSVGERGSTDTQYF
D: -; V: TRBV19; J: TRBJ1-5; size: -; DNA: TGTGCCAGTATGTGGGGATTTGGGAATCAGCCCCAGCATTTT; CDR3: CASMWGFGNQPQHF
D: -; V: TRBV6-1; J: TRBJ2-7; size: once; DNA: TGTGCCAGCAGTGAGCAGACCTACGAGCAGTACTTC; CDR3: CASSEQTYEQYF
D: TRBD2; V: TRBV10-3; J: TRBJ2-5; size: once; DNA: TGTGCCATCAAGGAGGGACTAGCGGGGGACCAAGAGACCCAGTACTTC; CDR3: CAIKEGLAGDQETQYF
D: -; V: TRBV7-2; J: TRBJ2-1; size: -; DNA: TGTGCCAGCACTACCACCCCAGGTCCCCAGTTCTTC; CDR3: CASTTTPGPQFF
D: -; V: TRBV6-5; J: TRBJ2-7; size: -; DNA: TGTGCCAGCAGACACGGGACGGCTACCTACGAGCAGTACTTC; CDR3: CASRHGTATYEQYF
D: TRBD1; V: TRBV5-6; J: TRBJ2-3; size: -; DNA: TGTGCCAGCAGCGCAAACGGGGACAGAAAGACAGATACGCAGTATTTT; CDR3: CASSANGDRKTDTQYF
D: TRBD2; V: TRBV11-2; J: TRBJ2-1; size: -; DNA: TGTGCCAGCAGCCCTGGGACTAGCGGGAGTGTTTATGAGCAGTTCTTC; CDR3: CASSPGTSGSVYEQFF
D: -; V: TRBV7-2; J: TRBJ1-4; size: once; DNA: TGTGCCAGCAGCTTAGTGGCAGGCCCTTCAACTAATGAAAAACTGTTTTTT; CDR3: CASSLVAGPSTNEKLFF
D: -; V: TRBV7-9; J: TRBJ1-5; size: -; DNA: TGTGCCAGCAGCTTACTATCGGGGCCGGGGGAGCCCCAGCATTTT; CDR3: CASSLLSGPGEPQHF
D: TRBD1; V: TRBV7-2; J: TRBJ1-1; size: -; DNA: TGTGCCAGCAGTACACCAGACAGGGGGCGGCTCTCGAACACTGAAGCTTTCTTT; CDR3: CASSTPDRGRLSNTEAFF
D: -; V: TRBV6-1; J: TRBJ1-5; size: -; DNA: TGTGCCAGCAGTAGCACCGGGTATAGCAATCAGCCCCAGCATTTT; CDR3: CASSSTGYSNQPQHF
D: -; V: TRBV6-5; J: TRBJ1-1; size: -; DNA: TGTGCCAGCAATCAAGGGGGTCACAACACTGAAGCTTTCTTT; CDR3: CASNQGGHNTEAFF
D: TRBD1; V: TRBV19; J: TRBJ2-1; size: -; DNA: TGTGCCAGCGGACAGGGGGCCTACAATGAGCAGTTCTTC; CDR3: CASGQGAYNEQFF
D: -; V: TRBV7-9; J: TRBJ2-3; size: once; DNA: TGTGCCAGCACTCAGTTAGCGTCAGATACGCAGTATTTT; CDR3: CASTQLASDTQYF
D: -; V: TRBV6-5; J: TRBJ2-7; size: -; DNA: TGTGCCAGCAGTTCGGACGCGCGCTACGAGCAGTACTTC; CDR3: CASSSDARYEQYF
D: TRBD1; V: TRBV11-3; J: TRBJ2-5; size: -; DNA: TGTGCCAGCAGCATCGACAGGGCCCAGGGGGAGACCCAGTACTTC; CDR3: CASSIDRAQGETQYF
D: TRBD1; V: TRBV19; J: TRBJ1-5; size: once; DNA: TGTGCCAGTACTGGGACAGGGGGTGGGTTTAGCAATCAGCCCCAGCATTTT; CDR3: CASTGTGGGFSNQPQHF
D: TRBD1; V: TRBV14; J: TRBJ2-7; size: -; DNA: TGTGCCAGCAGCTACCGGGACAGACCTTCCTACGAGCAGTACTTC; CDR3: CASSYRDRPSYEQYF
D: TRBD2; V: TRBV7-2; J: TRBJ2-3; size: -; DNA: TGTGCCAGCAGCCTTAGCGGGACATCTAGCACAGATACGCAGTATTTT; CDR3: CASSLSGTSSTDTQYF
D: -; V: TRBV13; J: TRBJ2-7; size: few; DNA: TGTGCCAGCAGCCCCGACAGGAGCTCCTACGAGCAGTACTTC; CDR3: CASSPDRSSYEQYF
D: -; V: TRBV5-7; J: TRBJ2-5; size: -; DNA: TGTGCCAGCAGCTTTGGTGAGGGCCCGGAGACCCAGTACTTC; CDR3: CASSFGEGPETQYF
D: -; V: TRBV6-1; J: TRBJ1-3; size: once; DNA: TGTGCCAGCAGTGACGGACGGAGCACAATTTCCAGCTCTGGAAACACCATATATTTT; CDR3: CASSDGRSTISSSGNTIYF
D: -; V: TRBV19; J: TRBJ1-2; size: -; DNA: TGTGCCAGTAGTCCTAACACCCGGGACGGTGGTGGTGGGAACTATGGCTACACCTTC; CDR3: CASSPNTRDGGGGNYGYTF
D: TRBD1; V: TRBV18; J: TRBJ1-3; size: -; DNA: TGTGCCAGCTCGTCGTCAGGACAGGCGAGCTCTGGAAACACCATATATTTT; CDR3: CASSSSGQASSGNTIYF
D: -; V: TRBV25-1; J: TRBJ2-1; size: -; DNA: TGTGCCAGCAGTGGGACAGTAAAAATCTACAATGAGCAGTTCTTC; CDR3: CASSGTVKIYNEQFF
D: -; V: TRBV29-1; J: TRBJ2-7; size: -; DNA: TGCAGCGTTGTTGACAGCTACGAGCAGTACTTC; CDR3: CSVVDSYEQYF
D: -; V: TRBV29-1; J: TRBJ2-1; size: -; DNA: TGCAGCGTTGAGGGGAGCGGGCCGAGCACCTACAATGAGCAGTTCTTC; CDR3: CSVEGSGPSTYNEQFF
D: -; V: TRBV21-1; J: TRBJ2-3; size: -; DNA: TGTGCCAGCAGCTCCCGGACAGCCAAAGGACCAGATACGCAGTATTTT; CDR3: CASSSRTAKGPDTQYF
D: -; V: TRBV4-1; J: TRBJ2-7; size: -; DNA: TGCGCCAGCAGCCAAGATGCCCTATCCCGCTCCTACGAGCAGTACTTC; CDR3: CASSQDALSRSYEQYF
D: -; V: TRBV11-2; J: TRBJ1-6; size: few; DNA: TGTGCCAGCAGCTTATCCCCAACCGGGGGTTCACCCCTCCACTTT; CDR3: CASSLSPTGGSPLHF
D: TRBD1; V: TRBV10-3; J: TRBJ2-1; size: -; DNA: TGTGCCATCACTAGGGACAGGGGGCGGAATGAGCAGTTCTTC; CDR3: CAITRDRGRNEQFF
D: -; V: TRBV29-1; J: TRBJ1-2; size: -; DNA: TGCAGCGTTGAAGACTGGACAGATGGCTACACCTTC; CDR3: CSVEDWTDGYTF
D: -; V: TRBV7-9; J: TRBJ2-1; size: -; DNA: TGTGCCAGCAGCTTCTGGAGTGTCAATGAGCAGTTCTTC; CDR3: CASSFWSVNEQFF
D: -; V: TRBV25-1; J: TRBJ2-1; size: once; DNA: TGTGCCAGCAGGGGGGCCGAGTACAATGAGCAGTTCTTC; CDR3: CASRGAEYNEQFF
D: -; V: TRBV4-1; J: TRBJ2-7; size: once; DNA: TGCGCCAGCAGCCAAGACCCCGGGGTGGTTAGCGAGCAGTACTTC; CDR3: CASSQDPGVVSEQYF
D: -; V: TRBV7-6; J: TRBJ2-7; size: -; DNA: TGTGCCAGCAGCTTAGGTAGGGGGATCTCCTACGAGCAGTACTTC; CDR3: CASSLGRGISYEQYF
D: -; V: TRBV7-2; J: TRBJ1-1; size: -; DNA: TGTGCCAGCAGCGAGCGGACAGCGAACACTGAAGCTTTCTTT; CDR3: CASSERTANTEAFF
D: TRBD1; V: TRBV7-6; J: TRBJ1-1; size: -; DNA: TGTGCCAGCAGCCCGAGGACAGGGTTAAACACTGAAGCTTTCTTT; CDR3: CASSPRTGLNTEAFF
D: TRBD1; V: TRBV6-1; J: TRBJ2-3; size: -; DNA: TGTGCCAGCAGTGGACAGGGGACGGACACAGATACGCAGTATTTT; CDR3: CASSGQGTDTDTQYF
D: TRBD2; V: TRBV9; J: TRBJ2-7; size: -; DNA: TGTGCCAGCAGCGCCCCTAGACGCGGGGGGCCCTACGAGCAGTACTTC; CDR3: CASSAPRRGGPYEQYF
D: -; V: TRBV5-6; J: TRBJ1-2; size: -; DNA: TGTGCCAGCAGCTTGATGTACCCTGAGGGAGGAACTAACTATGGCTACACCTTC; CDR3: CASSLMYPEGGTNYGYTF
D: -; V: TRBV10-2; J: TRBJ2-7; size: -; DNA: TGCGCCAGCAGTTACTTGACAGGTTCCTACGAGCAGTACTTC; CDR3: CASSYLTGSYEQYF
D: -; V: TRBV13; J: TRBJ1-2; size: -; DNA: TGTGCCAGCAGCCCGGACATTAGGATTAGTGGCTACACCTTC; CDR3: CASSPDIRISGYTF
D: -; V: TRBV10-1; J: TRBJ2-3; size: -; DNA: TGCGCCAGCAGTGAGTCGACTCTGGAATTTATGAGCCTCGTGAGACTGCACACAGATACGCAGTATTTT; CDR3: CASSESTLEFMSLVRLHTDTQYF
D: TRBD1; V: TRBV19; J: TRBJ1-5; size: -; DNA: TGTGCCAGTAACTATTCCCCGGGACAGCTGCATCAGCCCCAGCATTTT; CDR3: CASNYSPGQLHQPQHF